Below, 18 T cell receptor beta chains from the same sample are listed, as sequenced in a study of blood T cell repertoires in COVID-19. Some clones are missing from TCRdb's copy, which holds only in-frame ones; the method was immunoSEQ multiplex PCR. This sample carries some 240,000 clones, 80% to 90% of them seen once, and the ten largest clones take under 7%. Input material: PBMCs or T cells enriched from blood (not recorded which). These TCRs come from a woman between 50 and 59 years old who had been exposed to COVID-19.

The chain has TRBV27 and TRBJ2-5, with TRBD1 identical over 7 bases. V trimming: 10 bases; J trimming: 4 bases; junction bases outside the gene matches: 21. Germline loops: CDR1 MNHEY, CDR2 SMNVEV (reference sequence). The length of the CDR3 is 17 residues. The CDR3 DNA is TGTGCCATCCCTATGAACGGGACAGCCATTCCCCCAGAGACCCAGTACTTC. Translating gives CAIPMNGTAIPPETQYF.

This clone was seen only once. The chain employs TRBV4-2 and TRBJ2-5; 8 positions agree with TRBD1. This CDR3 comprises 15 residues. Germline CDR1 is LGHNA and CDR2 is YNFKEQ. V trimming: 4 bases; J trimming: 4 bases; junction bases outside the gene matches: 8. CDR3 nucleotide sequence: TGTGCCAGCAGCCCGACAGGGGACGGTAGAGAGACCCAGTACTTC. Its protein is CASSPTGDGRETQYF.

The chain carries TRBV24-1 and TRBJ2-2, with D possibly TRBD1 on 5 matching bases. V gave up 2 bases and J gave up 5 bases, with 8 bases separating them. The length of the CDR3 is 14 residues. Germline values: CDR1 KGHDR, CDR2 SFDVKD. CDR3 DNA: TGTGCCACCAGTGATTACAAGGGGACCGGGGAGCTGTTTTTT. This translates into CATSDYKGTGELFF.

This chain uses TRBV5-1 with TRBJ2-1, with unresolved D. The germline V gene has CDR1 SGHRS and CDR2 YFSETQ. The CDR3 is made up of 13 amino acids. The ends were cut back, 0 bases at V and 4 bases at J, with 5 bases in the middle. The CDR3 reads CASSLDLYNEQFF. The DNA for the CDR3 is TGCGCCAGCAGCTTGGACTTATACAATGAGCAGTTCTTC.

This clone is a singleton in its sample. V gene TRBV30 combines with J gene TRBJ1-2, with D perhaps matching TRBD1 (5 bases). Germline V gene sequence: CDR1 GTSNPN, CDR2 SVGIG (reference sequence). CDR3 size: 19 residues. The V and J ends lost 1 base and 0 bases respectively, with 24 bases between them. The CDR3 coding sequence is TGTGCCTGGAGTGCTCCTCTGAGTGGACACTCCTTAGCTAACTATGGCTACACCTTC. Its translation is CAWSAPLSGHSLANYGYTF.

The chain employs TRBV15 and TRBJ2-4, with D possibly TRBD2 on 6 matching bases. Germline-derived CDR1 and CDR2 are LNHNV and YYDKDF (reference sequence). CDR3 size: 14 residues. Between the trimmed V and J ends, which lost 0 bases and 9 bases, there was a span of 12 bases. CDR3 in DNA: TGTGCCACCAGCAGAGAACGGGGGAGAGGCATTCAGTACTTC. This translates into CATSRERGRGIQYF. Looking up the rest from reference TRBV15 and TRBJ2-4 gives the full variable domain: DAMVIQNPRYQVTQFGKPVTLSCSQTLNHNVMYWYQQKSSQAPKLLFHYYDKDFNNEADTPDNFQSRRPNTSFCFLDIRSPGLGDTAMYLCATSRERGRGIQYFGAGTRLSVL.

Written as DNA, the CDR3 is TGTGCCAGCAGTGAAAGGAGGCAGATGTGGACCTCTGAAGCTTTCTTT. Its translation is CASSERRQMWTSEAFF. The rearrangement uses TRBV6-1 and TRBJ1-1; D uncertain. CDR3 length: 16 amino acids. Germline assignment: CDR1 MNHNS and CDR2 SASEGT. V was trimmed by 2 bases and J by 6 bases, leaving 19 bases between them.

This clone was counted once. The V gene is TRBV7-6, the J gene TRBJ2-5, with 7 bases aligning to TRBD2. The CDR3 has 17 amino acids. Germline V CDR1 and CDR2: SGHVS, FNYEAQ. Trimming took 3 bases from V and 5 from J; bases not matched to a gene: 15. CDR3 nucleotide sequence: TGTGCCAGCAGCTTGGGCTCCGGGACGGGAGGAATGGAGACCCAGTACTTC. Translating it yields CASSLGSGTGGMETQYF.

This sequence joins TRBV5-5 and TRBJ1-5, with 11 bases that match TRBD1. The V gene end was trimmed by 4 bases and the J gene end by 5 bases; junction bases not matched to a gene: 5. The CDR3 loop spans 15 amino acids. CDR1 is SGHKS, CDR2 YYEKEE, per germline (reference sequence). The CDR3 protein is CASSAGTGGDQPQHF. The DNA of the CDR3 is TGTGCCAGCAGCGCCGGGACAGGGGGAGATCAGCCCCAGCATTTT.

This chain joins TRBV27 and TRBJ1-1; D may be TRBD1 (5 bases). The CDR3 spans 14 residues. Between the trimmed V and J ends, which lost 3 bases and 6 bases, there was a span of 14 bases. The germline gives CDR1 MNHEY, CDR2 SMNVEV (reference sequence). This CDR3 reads CASSFSGDRAEAFF. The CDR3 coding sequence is TGTGCCAGCAGTTTCTCGGGGGATCGGGCTGAAGCTTTCTTT.

The CDR3, as DNA: TGCGCCAGCAGCCAGGTACTGACCGGGGAGCTGTTTTTT. It yields the protein CASSQVLTGELFF. The J gene is TRBJ2-2, the V gene TRBV4-3; D ambiguous. Germline CDR1 reads LGHNA; CDR2 reads YSLEER. V was cut by 3 bases and J by 5 bases, with 7 bases left in between. This CDR3 region has 13 residues.

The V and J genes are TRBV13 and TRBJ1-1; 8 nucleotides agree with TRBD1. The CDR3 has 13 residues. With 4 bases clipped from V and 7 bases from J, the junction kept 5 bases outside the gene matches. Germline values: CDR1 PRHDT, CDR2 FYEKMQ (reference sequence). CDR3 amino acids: CASSSLDRGEAFF. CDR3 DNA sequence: TGTGCCAGCAGCTCCCTCGACAGGGGTGAAGCTTTCTTT.

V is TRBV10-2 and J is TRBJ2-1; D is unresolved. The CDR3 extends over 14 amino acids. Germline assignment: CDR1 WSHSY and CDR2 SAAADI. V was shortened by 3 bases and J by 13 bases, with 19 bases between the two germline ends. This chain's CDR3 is CASSEGLGSYGQFF. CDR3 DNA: TGCGCCAGCAGTGAAGGTCTCGGGTCCTACGGACAGTTCTTC.

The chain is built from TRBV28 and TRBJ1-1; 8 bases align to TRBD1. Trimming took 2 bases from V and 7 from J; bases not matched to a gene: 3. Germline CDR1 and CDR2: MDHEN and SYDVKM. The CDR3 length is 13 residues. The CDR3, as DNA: TGTGCCAGCAGTTTAAAGGGACAGGTTGAAGCTTTCTTT. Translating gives CASSLKGQVEAFF.

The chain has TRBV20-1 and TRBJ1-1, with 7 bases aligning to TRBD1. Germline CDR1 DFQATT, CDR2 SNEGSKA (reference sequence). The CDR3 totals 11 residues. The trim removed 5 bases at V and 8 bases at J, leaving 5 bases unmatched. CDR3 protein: CSAWVRGEAFF. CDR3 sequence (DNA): TGCAGTGCTTGGGTCAGGGGGGAAGCTTTCTTT.

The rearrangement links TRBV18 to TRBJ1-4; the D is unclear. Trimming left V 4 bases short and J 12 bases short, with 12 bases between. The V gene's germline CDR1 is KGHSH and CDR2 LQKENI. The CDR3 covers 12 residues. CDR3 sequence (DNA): TGTGCCAGCTCACACAAGGCTGAGGAACTGTTTTTT. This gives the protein CASSHKAEELFF.

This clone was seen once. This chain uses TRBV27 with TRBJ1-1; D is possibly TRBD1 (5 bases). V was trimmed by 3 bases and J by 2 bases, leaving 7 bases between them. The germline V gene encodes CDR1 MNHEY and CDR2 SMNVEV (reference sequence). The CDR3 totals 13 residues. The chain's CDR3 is CASSFDSNTEAFF. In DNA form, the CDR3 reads TGTGCCAGCAGTTTTGACAGCAACACTGAAGCTTTCTTT.

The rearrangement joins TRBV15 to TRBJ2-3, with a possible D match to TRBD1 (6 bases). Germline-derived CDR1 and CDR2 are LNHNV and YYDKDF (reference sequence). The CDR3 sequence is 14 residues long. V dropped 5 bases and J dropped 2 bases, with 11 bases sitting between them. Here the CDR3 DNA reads TGTGCCACCAGCTTGGGACAACACACAGATACGCAGTATTTT. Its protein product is CATSLGQHTDTQYF.